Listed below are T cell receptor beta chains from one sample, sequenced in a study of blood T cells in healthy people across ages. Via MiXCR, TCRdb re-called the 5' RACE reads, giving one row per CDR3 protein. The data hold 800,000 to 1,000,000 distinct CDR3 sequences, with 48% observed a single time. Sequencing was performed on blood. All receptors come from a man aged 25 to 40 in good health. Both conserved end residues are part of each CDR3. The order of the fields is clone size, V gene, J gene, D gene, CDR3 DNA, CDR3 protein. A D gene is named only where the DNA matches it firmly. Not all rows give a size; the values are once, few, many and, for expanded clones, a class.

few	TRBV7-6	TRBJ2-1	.	TGTGCCAGCAGCTTACCGACTAGCTACAATGAGCAGTTCTTC	CASSLPTSYNEQFF
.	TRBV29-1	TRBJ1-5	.	TGCAGCGTATCGAGGGGCAATCAGCCCCAGCATTTT	CSVSRGNQPQHF
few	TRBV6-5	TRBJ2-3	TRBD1	TGTGCCAGCAGTTCGGGACAGGTCCTCACAGATACGCAGTATTTT	CASSSGQVLTDTQYF
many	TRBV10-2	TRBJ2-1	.	TGCGCCAGCAGATCCTCCGGGGGGCGATACAATGAGCAGTTCTTC	CASRSSGGRYNEQFF
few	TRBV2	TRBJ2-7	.	TGTGCCAGCAGGAGGATCAAAAGCTCCTACGAGCAGTACTTC	CASRRIKSSYEQYF
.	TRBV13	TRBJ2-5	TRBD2	TGTGCCAGCAGTACACGCGAGACTAGCGGGGAGACCCAGTACTTC	CASSTRETSGETQYF
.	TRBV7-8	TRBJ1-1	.	TGTGCCAGCGGCTTGCAGGGAATCGACACTGAAGCTTTCTTT	CASGLQGIDTEAFF
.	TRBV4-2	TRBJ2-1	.	TGTGCCAGCAGCCAGGGGGATCCACAGTACGAGCAGTTCTTC	CASSQGDPQYEQFF
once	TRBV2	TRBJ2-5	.	TGTGCCAGCAGTGAACTCTGGGGGCCAGGTCAAGAGACCCAGTACTTC	CASSELWGPGQETQYF
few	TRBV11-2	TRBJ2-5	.	TGTGCCAGCAGCTGGGGACGGATTCAAGAGACCCAGTACTTC	CASSWGRIQETQYF
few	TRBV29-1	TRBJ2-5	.	TGCAGCGTTGGCTGGGGGGACGAAGAGACCCAGTACTTC	CSVGWGDEETQYF
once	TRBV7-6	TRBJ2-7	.	TGTGCCAGCAGCGGGCTTACAGGGTTTTACGAGCAGTACTTC	CASSGLTGFYEQYF
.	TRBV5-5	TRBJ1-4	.	TGTGCCAGCAGCAGTGGCCGGGACGGACGATCTTATAATGAAAAACTGTTTTTT	CASSSGRDGRSYNEKLFF
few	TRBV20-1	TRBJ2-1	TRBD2	TGCAGTGCTAGAGGGACCCGGACTAGCGGGGGCCGCTCCTACAATGAGCAGTTCTTC	CSARGTRTSGGRSYNEQFF
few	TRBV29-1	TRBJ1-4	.	TGCAGCTGCGAACGGGGCGGAAAACTGTTTTTT	CSCERGGKLFF
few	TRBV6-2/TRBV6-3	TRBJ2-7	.	TGTGCCAGCAGTTACACGCGCGTTGTCAGGCCTACTTACGAGCAGTACTTC	CASSYTRVVRPTYEQYF
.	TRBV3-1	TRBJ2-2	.	TGTGCCAGCAGCGACTGGCGGGGAAGGACCGGGGAGCTGTTTTTT	CASSDWRGRTGELFF
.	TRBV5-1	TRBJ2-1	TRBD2	TGCGCCAGCAGCTTGGATCTAGCGGGGGGGAACTCCTACAATGAGCAGTTCTTC	CASSLDLAGGNSYNEQFF
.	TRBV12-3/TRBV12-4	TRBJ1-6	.	TGTGCCAGCAGTGTATACAGGAATAATTCACCCCTCCACTTT	CASSVYRNNSPLHF
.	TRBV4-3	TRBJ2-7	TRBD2	TGCGCCAGCAGCCAAGAAGGCAGCGGGGGGGGTTTCTACAATGAGCAGTACTTC	CASSQEGSGGGFYNEQYF
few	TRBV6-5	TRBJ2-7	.	TGTGCCAGCCAAGTGCGGCCGGGAATGCCCGACGAGCAGTACTTC	CASQVRPGMPDEQYF
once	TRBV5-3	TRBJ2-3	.	TGTGCCAGAAGCCTCCTGACAGATACGCAGTATTTT	CARSLLTDTQYF
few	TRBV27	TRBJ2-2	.	TGTGCCAGCAGACTAACCGGGGAGCTGTTTTTT	CASRLTGELFF
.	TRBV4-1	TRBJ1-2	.	TGCGCCAGCAGCCTCCAGTCCGGGGCAAACTATGGCTACACCTTC	CASSLQSGANYGYTF
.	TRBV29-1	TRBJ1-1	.	TGCAGCGGACAGGAGAACACTGAAGCTTTCTTT	CSGQENTEAFF
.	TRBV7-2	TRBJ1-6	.	TGTGCCAGCAGCCCGGGTCCTTTGTCACCCCTCCACTTT	CASSPGPLSPLHF
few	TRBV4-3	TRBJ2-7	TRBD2	TGCGCCAGCAGCCAAGATCTAGTACTGGCGGGGGGCCCTTACTACGAGCAGTACTTC	CASSQDLVLAGGPYYEQYF
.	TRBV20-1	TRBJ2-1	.	TGCAGTGCTACATGGGGGGGGGCCGGTGAGCAGTTCTTC	CSATWGGAGEQFF
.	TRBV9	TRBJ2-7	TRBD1	TGTGCCAGCAGCGTAGAGGGGGCGGCCTCCTACGAGCAGTACTTC	CASSVEGAASYEQYF
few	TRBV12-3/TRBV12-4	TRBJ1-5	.	TGTGCCAGCAGTCAGGGTTTGTCGGGCAATCAGCCCCAGCATTTT	CASSQGLSGNQPQHF
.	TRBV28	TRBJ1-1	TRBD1	TGTGCCAGTAGGGCCAACAGGGGAGAAGCTTTCTTT	CASRANRGEAFF
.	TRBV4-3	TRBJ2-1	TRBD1	TGCGCCAGCAGCAATGCAGGGGGACACTACAATGAGCAGTTCTTC	CASSNAGGHYNEQFF
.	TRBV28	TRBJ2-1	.	TGTGCCAGCAGTTTTGGGTACTACAATGAGCAGTTCTTC	CASSFGYYNEQFF
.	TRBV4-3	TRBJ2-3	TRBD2	TGCGCCAGCAGCCAACGACTAGCGGGGGAAGTAGATACGCAGTATTTT	CASSQRLAGEVDTQYF
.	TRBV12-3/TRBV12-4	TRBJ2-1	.	TGTGCCAGCAGTTTTGGCAGGGAACCCTACAAGGAGCAGTTCTTC	CASSFGREPYKEQFF
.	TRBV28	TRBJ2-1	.	TGTGCCAGCAGTTTGCGGTTTGAGCGGTTCTTC	CASSLRFERFF
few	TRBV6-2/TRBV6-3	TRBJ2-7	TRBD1	TGTGCCAGCAGTTCGTCCAGGACAGGGACCTACGAGCAGTACTTC	CASSSSRTGTYEQYF
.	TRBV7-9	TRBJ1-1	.	TGTGCCAGCAGCCCGCTTGCAGGAGGGACTGAAGCTTTCTTT	CASSPLAGGTEAFF